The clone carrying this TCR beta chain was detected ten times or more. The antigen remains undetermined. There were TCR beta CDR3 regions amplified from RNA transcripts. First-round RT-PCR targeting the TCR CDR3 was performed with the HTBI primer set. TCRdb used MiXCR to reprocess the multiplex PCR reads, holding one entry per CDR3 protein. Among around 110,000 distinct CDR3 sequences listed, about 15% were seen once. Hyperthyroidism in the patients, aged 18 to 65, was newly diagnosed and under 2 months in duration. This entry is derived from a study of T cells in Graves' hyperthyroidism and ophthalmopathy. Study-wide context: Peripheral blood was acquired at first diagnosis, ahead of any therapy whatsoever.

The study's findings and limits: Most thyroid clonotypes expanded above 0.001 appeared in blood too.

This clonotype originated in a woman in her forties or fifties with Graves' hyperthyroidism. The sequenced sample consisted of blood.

For the CDR3, the DNA is TGTGCCAGCAGTTTCCGACGGGGGCAGGGGGACACAGATACGCAGTATTTT. Amino acids: CASSFRRGQGDTDTQYF. The V and J genes are TRBV28 and TRBJ2-3, with D maybe TRBD1 (7 bases). The CDR3 loop spans 17 amino acids. Per germline, CDR1 MDHEN and CDR2 SYDVKM. Trimming left V 3 bases short and J 2 bases short, with 18 bases between.